The 16 T cell receptor beta chains below all came from one sample that was sequenced in a study of multiple sclerosis patients with progressive multifocal leukoencephalopathy. Generated by immunoSEQ multiplex PCR, the TCRdb table keeps only in-frame clones and is missing some. The sample gives about 28,000 clones, 90% of which show up once; approximately 1.3% is in the top ten. The time point: 12 to 13 months of natalizumab therapy. The input for sequencing was PBMCs, taken from a patient treated with natalizumab. The receptors stem from a human donor with multiple sclerosis.

This clone has only a few counts. The J gene is TRBJ2-5, the V gene TRBV7-8; D unclear. Germline-derived CDR1 and CDR2 are SGHVS and FQNEAQ. CDR3 length equals 14 residues. Trimming took 5 bases from V and 2 from J, leaving 12 bases between them. The CDR3 loop reads CASSTNKWQETQYF. The CDR3 nucleotides are TGTGCCAGCAGCACCAATAAGTGGCAAGAGACCCAGTACTTC. The full variable domain, completed using reference TRBV7-8 and TRBJ2-5, is GAGVSQSPRYKVAKRGQDVALRCDPISGHVSLFWYQQALGQGPEFLTYFQNEAQLDKSGLPSDRFFAERPEGSVSTLKIQRTQQEDSAVYLCASSTNKWQETQYFGPGTRLLVL.

V and J are TRBV10-2 and TRBJ2-3; possible D gene TRBD1, 6 bases. There are 14 residues in the CDR3. V was cut by 2 bases and J by 8 bases, with 14 bases left in between. Germline CDR1 is WSHSY and CDR2 is SAAADI. The CDR3 DNA reads as TGCGCCAGCAGTGAGCAGGGGACCTCCTTTACGCAGTATTTT. It encodes CASSEQGTSFTQYF.

This sequence joins TRBV18 and TRBJ1-4, with D possibly being TRBD1 (5 bases). Between the trimmed V and J ends, which lost 1 base and 0 bases, there was a span of 6 bases. The CDR3 covers 15 residues. Germline CDR1 KGHSH, CDR2 LQKENI. The CDR3 protein is CASSPRGATNEKLFF. In nucleotides, the CDR3 is TGTGCCAGCTCACCACGAGGGGCAACTAATGAAAAACTGTTTTTT.

The gene calls are TRBV30 and TRBJ2-2; 8 bases align to TRBD1. This CDR3 region has 14 residues. Germline V gene lookup returns CDR1 GTSNPN and CDR2 SVGIG (reference sequence). V was clipped by 3 bases and J by 6 bases; unmatched bases: 6. CDR3 region: CAWSRDRLSGELFF. DNA of the CDR3: TGTGCCTGGAGCCGGGACAGGCTCTCCGGGGAGCTGTTTTTT.

This chain connects TRBV29-1 to TRBJ2-1, with TRBD1 matching 9 bases. The CDR3 has 15 amino acids. The germline V gene has CDR1 SQVTM and CDR2 ANQGSEA. The junction had 11 bases not matched to a gene; V was cut back by 7 bases and J by 4 bases. CDR3 amino acids: CSAAPGTGFYNEQFF. In DNA, the CDR3 is TGCAGCGCCGCGCCCGGGACAGGGTTTTACAATGAGCAGTTCTTC.

The chain links TRBV10-1 to TRBJ1-6; D unresolved. CDR3 length equals 12 residues. Germline V gene lookup returns CDR1 WNHNN and CDR2 SYGVQD (reference sequence). V was clipped by 3 bases and J by 8 bases, with 5 bases between them. CDR3 DNA sequence: TGCGCCAGCAGTGATAAGGATTCACCCCTCCACTTT. This encodes CASSDKDSPLHF.

V usage is TRBV18 and J usage is TRBJ1-2; 9 bases are shared with TRBD1. V lost 5 bases to trimming and J lost 5 bases; unmatched junction nucleotides: 6. The CDR3 spans 14 residues. CDR1 is KGHSH and CDR2 is LQKENI in the germline V gene. The CDR3 coding sequence is TGTGCCAGCTCAAAAGGACAGGGGACGTATGGCTACACCTTC. Residues: CASSKGQGTYGYTF.

This clone was observed a single time. This chain connects TRBV29-1 to TRBJ1-1; D is unclear. Trimming cost V 4 bases and J 7 bases, with 7 bases left between them. Germline values: CDR1 SQVTM, CDR2 ANQGSEA. The CDR3 runs 10 residues. The CDR3 loop reads CSVVPVEAFF. The CDR3 DNA reads TGCAGCGTTGTACCAGTTGAAGCTTTCTTT. Filled out from reference TRBV29-1 and TRBJ1-1, the complete variable domain reads SAVISQKPSRDICQRGTSLTIQCQVDSQVTMMFWYRQQPGQSLTLIATANQGSEATYESGFVIDKFPISRPNLTFSTLTVSNMSPEDSSIYLCSVVPVEAFFGQGTRLTVV.

The rearrangement links TRBV11-2 to TRBJ2-1; possibly TRBD1 for D (5 bases). The CDR3 runs 14 residues. CDR1 is SGHAT and CDR2 is FQNNGV in the germline V gene. V dropped 5 bases and J dropped 5 bases, with 13 bases sitting between them. CDR3 nucleotide sequence: TGTGCCAGCAGCCCGTGGGGCTCAGACAATGAGCAGTTCTTC. It yields the protein CASSPWGSDNEQFF.

This chain connects TRBV5-6 to TRBJ2-1; D may match TRBD1 or TRBD2 (6 bases each). Germline V gene sequence: CDR1 SGHDT, CDR2 YYEEEE. The V end lost 1 base, the J end lost 4 bases, and 12 bases lay between the germline ends. The CDR3 contains 15 residues. CDR3 bases: TGTGCCAGCAGCTTGACCGGGGGCGATTACAATGAGCAGTTCTTC. It specifies CASSLTGGDYNEQFF.

The rearrangement joins TRBV14 to TRBJ1-1; TRBD1 aligns across 9 bases. The CDR3 length is 14 residues. Germline V gene data show CDR1 as SGHDN and CDR2 as FVKESK. Unmatched junction bases numbered 11, after V lost 4 bases and J lost 11 bases. In DNA form, the CDR3 reads TGTGCCAGCAGCCCTAGGGACAGGGAATGGGTGGCTTTCTTT. Translating gives CASSPRDREWVAFF.

The J gene is TRBJ2-3, the V gene TRBV2; D may match TRBD1 or TRBD2 (5 bases each). The V gene lost 0 bases and the J gene lost 6 bases, with 19 bases spanning the gap. Looked up from germline, CDR1 is SNHLY and CDR2 is FYNNEI. The CDR3 runs 17 residues. This CDR3 is CASSEATGPQLGDTQYF. For the CDR3, the DNA is TGTGCCAGCAGTGAAGCGACGGGACCCCAGTTAGGGGATACGCAGTATTTT.

The rearrangement uses TRBV4-1 and TRBJ1-1; tentative D call: TRBD1 (6 bases). Germline V lookup: CDR1 MGHRA, CDR2 YSYEKL. CDR3 size: 18 residues. The ends were cut back, 4 bases at V and 0 bases at J, with 21 bases in the middle. CDR3 residues: CASSPRLGGLRLNTEAFF. The CDR3 nucleotides read TGCGCCAGCAGCCCGAGACTAGGGGGGCTAAGATTGAACACTGAAGCTTTCTTT.

As for this clone: The sample holds other DNA sequences that translate to the same CDR3. V gene TRBV9 combines with J gene TRBJ2-7, with 7 bases lining up with TRBD2. With V trimmed by 0 bases and J by 7 bases, 1 base remained unmatched. From germline, CDR1 is SGDLS and CDR2 YYNGEE. CDR3 length: 12 residues. The CDR3 DNA is TGTGCCAGCAGCGTAGGGCGGGGGGAGCAGTACTTC. Protein product: CASSVGRGEQYF. Full variable domain (outside the CDR3, taken from reference TRBV9 and TRBJ2-7): DSGVTQTPKHLITATGQRVTLRCSPRSGDLSVYWYQQSLDQGLQFLIQYYNGEERAKGNILERFSAQQFPDLHSELNLSSLELGDSALYFCASSVGRGEQYFGPGTRLTVT.

The chain is built from TRBV5-4 and TRBJ2-7; D remains unclear. V lost 0 bases to trimming and J lost 1 base, with 11 bases between them. This CDR3 has 15 amino acids. Germline V gives CDR1 SGHNT, CDR2 YYREEE (reference sequence). CDR3 region: CASSLGLGISYEQYF. In nucleotides, the CDR3 is TGTGCCAGCAGCTTGGGCCTAGGGATTTCCTACGAGCAGTACTTC.

The genes are TRBV5-6 and TRBJ1-4; the D is unclear. Between the trimmed V and J ends, which lost 1 base and 8 bases, there was a span of 9 bases. Germline V gene sequence: CDR1 SGHDT, CDR2 YYEEEE. CDR3 length: 13 residues. CDR3 nucleotide sequence: TGTGCCAGCAGCTTGCCTACTGGGGAAAAACTGTTTTTT. This translates into CASSLPTGEKLFF.